This TCR beta chain was profiled in a study of blood T cell repertoires in COVID-19. Produced via immunoSEQ multiplex PCR; TCRdb's table is partial and in-frame only. The sample has roughly 380,000 clones; 85% are singletons. Per the germline V gene, CDR1 is MGHRA and CDR2 is YSYEKL. The CDR3 covers 16 residues. V lost 4 bases and J 4 bases, leaving 20 bases between the germline ends. The sample consisted of peripheral blood. The sequence came from a woman aged 18-29 years with acute or convalescent COVID-19. V gene TRBV4-1 combines with J gene TRBJ2-7, with a possible D match to TRBD1 (7 bases). Here the CDR3 reads CASSPDFGGGLYEQYF. CDR3 in DNA: TGCGCCAGCAGCCCTGACTTTGGAGGGGGCCTGTACGAGCAGTACTTC.